The text below deals with one T cell receptor (beta chain). At the DNA level, this CDR3 is encoded by other sequences in the same sample as well. These data originate in a study of blood T cell repertoires in COVID-19. V lost 6 bases and J lost 2, with 14 bases in between. The length of the CDR3 is 15 residues. The germline gives CDR1 MNHEY, CDR2 SVGEGT. TCRdb keeps only in-frame clones here, not all; method: immunoSEQ multiplex PCR. The sample records 200,000 to 250,000 clones, about 85% being singletons. The genes are TRBV6-2 or TRBV6-3 and TRBJ1-5, with a weak D call TRBD1 (6 bases). The material sequenced was PBMCs or T cells enriched from blood (not recorded which). This sequence originates from a man between 35 and 55 years old who had recovered from COVID-19. This CDR3 is CASSWGQGGNQPQHF. The CDR3 region has the DNA TGTGCCAGCAGCTGGGGGCAGGGCGGCAATCAGCCCCAGCATTTT.